This T cell receptor beta chain is from a study of blood T cell repertoires in COVID-19. Looking at the study overall: In each case, the material was cDNA or gDNA derived from T cells, B-cell-depleted T cells, or PBMCs.

Profiling relied on immunoSEQ multiplex PCR, and the TCRdb table lists in-frame clones only, not all of them. In the table there are 100,000 to 150,000 clones, roughly 90% of which are singletons. The TCR originated in a woman between 50 and 59 years old who had recovered from COVID-19. Input material: PBMCs or T cells enriched from blood (not recorded which).

CDR3 DNA: TGCGCCGTCGGGACTCCAGGACGTAACTATGGCTACACCTTC. It specifies CAVGTPGRNYGYTF. The chain uses TRBV29-1 and TRBJ1-2; D is possibly TRBD1 (5 bases). The CDR3 is 14 residues long. Germline loops: CDR1 SQVTM, CDR2 ANQGSEA.